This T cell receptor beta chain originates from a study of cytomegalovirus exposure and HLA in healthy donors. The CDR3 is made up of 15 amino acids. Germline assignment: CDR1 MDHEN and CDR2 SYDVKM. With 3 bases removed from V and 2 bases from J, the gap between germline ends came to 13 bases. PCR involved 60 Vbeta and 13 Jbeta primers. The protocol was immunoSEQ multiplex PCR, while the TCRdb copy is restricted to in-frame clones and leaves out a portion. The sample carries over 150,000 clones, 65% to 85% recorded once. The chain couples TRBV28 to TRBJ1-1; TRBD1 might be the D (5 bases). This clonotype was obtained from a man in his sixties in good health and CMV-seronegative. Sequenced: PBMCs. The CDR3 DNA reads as TGTGCCAGCAGTTTTGAGGGGAGGAGAAACACTGAAGCTTTCTTT. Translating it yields CASSFEGRRNTEAFF.